These 27 T cell receptor beta chains share one sample of origin, sequenced in a study of cytomegalovirus exposure and HLA in healthy donors. The PCR was carried out with 60 Vbeta primers and 13 Jbeta primers. TCRdb's table, derived via immunoSEQ multiplex PCR, lists solely in-frame clones and lacks some. This sample contains approximately 70,000 clones. Input material: PBMCs. All receptors derive from a female donor in good health and CMV-seropositive.

The chain employs TRBV19 and TRBJ2-7; TRBD1 aligns across 8 bases. Germline CDR1 is LNHDA and CDR2 is SQIVND (reference sequence). The CDR3 contains 14 residues. V lost 4 bases and J lost 5; bases outside the gene matches: 7. CDR3 in amino acids: CASSTRTGNHEQYF. The CDR3 DNA is TGTGCCAGTAGTACCCGGACAGGGAACCACGAGCAGTACTTC.

This CDR3 is CASSHRGPNTEAFF. CDR3 sequence (DNA): TGTGCCAGCAGCCACAGGGGGCCGAACACTGAAGCTTTCTTT. The V call is TRBV7-2, the J call TRBJ1-1, with 9 positions matching TRBD1. CDR1 and CDR2 (germline): SGHTA, FQGNSA. This CDR3 has 14 amino acids. V lost 5 bases and J lost 1; bases outside the gene matches: 2.

The chain employs TRBV11-2 and TRBJ2-1; TRBD2 aligns across 16 bases. Germline lookup yields CDR1 SGHAT and CDR2 FQNNGV. The CDR3 is 16 amino acids. The J segment lost 8 bases and the V segment lost 6 bases, leaving 7 bases of the junction unmatched. The CDR3 DNA sequence: TGTGCCAGCAGTTGGGGACTAGCGGGGGGGCTCGATGAGCAGTTCTTC. It codes for CASSWGLAGGLDEQFF.

The chain combines TRBV5-1 with TRBJ2-3; D gene uncertain. The CDR3 length is 15 residues. Looked up from germline, CDR1 is SGHRS and CDR2 is YFSETQ. The V and J ends lost 4 bases and 2 bases respectively, with 14 bases between them. CDR3 DNA: TGCGCCAGCAGCAAGACTCCCTTTATCACAGATACGCAGTATTTT. Its translation is CASSKTPFITDTQYF.

J is TRBJ2-1 and V is TRBV10-3, with TRBD1 identical over 10 bases. Germline CDR1 and CDR2: ENHRY and SYGVKD. The CDR3 consists of 16 residues. J lost 7 bases, V lost 2 bases, and 8 bases had no gene match. The CDR3 DNA follows: TGTGCCATCAGTGAGCCGGGACAGGGGAAAGAAAATGAGCAGTTCTTC. This encodes CAISEPGQGKENEQFF.

J is TRBJ2-3 and V is TRBV9; 11 bases match TRBD2. This CDR3 contains 18 residues. Germline V CDR1 and CDR2: SGDLS, YYNGEE. The V segment lost 0 bases and the J segment 1 base; nucleotides outside the gene matches: 7. CDR3 nucleotide sequence: TGTGCCAGCAGCGTAGAGAGGGGTAGCGGGGGGGGCACAGATACGCAGTATTTT. As protein: CASSVERGSGGGTDTQYF.

This sequence joins TRBV18 and TRBJ2-5; D unresolved. This CDR3 is 15 amino acids long. Deletions cut 3 bases from V and 4 bases from J, with 15 bases between. Germline assignment: CDR1 KGHSH and CDR2 LQKENI. In DNA, the CDR3 is TGTGCCAGCTCACCGTCACTAAGTAGGTTAGAGACCCAGTACTTC. This gives the protein CASSPSLSRLETQYF.

J is TRBJ1-4 and V is TRBV27; 7 bases align to TRBD1. V shed 6 bases and J 0 bases; nucleotides not matched to a gene: 1. The CDR3 contains 14 residues. CDR1 is MNHEY, CDR2 SMNVEV, per germline (reference sequence). CDR3 protein: CASRGTATNEKLFF. The CDR3 DNA follows: TGTGCCAGCAGGGGGACAGCAACTAATGAAAAACTGTTTTTT.

The chain uses TRBV20-1 and TRBJ1-2, with D hard to call. The V and J ends lost 3 bases and 8 bases respectively, with 10 bases between them. The germline CDR1 and CDR2 sequences are DFQATT and SNEGSKA (reference sequence). The CDR3 runs 11 residues. The CDR3, as DNA: TGCAGTGCTAGTTATGTGCGAGGCTACACCTTC. This gives the protein CSASYVRGYTF.

This chain links TRBV9 with TRBJ1-3; D call uncertain. Germline V CDR1 and CDR2: SGDLS, YYNGEE. This CDR3 spans 14 amino acids. Trimming pared 4 bases from V and 0 bases from J, leaving 8 bases between. In DNA form, the CDR3 reads TGTGCCAGCAGCCGATCAGACTCTGGAAACACCATATATTTT. Protein: CASSRSDSGNTIYF.

The chain recombines TRBV10-3 with TRBJ1-3; 9 nucleotides agree with TRBD1. The V gene end was trimmed by 3 bases and the J gene end by 2 bases; junction bases not matched to a gene: 8. The CDR3 has 17 residues. Germline V gene sequence: CDR1 ENHRY, CDR2 SYGVKD. Here the CDR3 reads CAISDVPGQGPGNTIYF. CDR3 nucleotides: TGTGCCATCAGTGACGTTCCGGGACAGGGCCCTGGAAACACCATATATTTT.

The V call is TRBV4-3, the J call TRBJ2-1; D gene uncertain. Per germline, CDR1 LGHNA and CDR2 YSLEER. Trimming removed 1 base at V and 7 bases at J, with 11 bases between. The CDR3 is made up of 14 amino acids. The CDR3 loop reads CASSQVTDRNEQFF. For the CDR3, the DNA is TGCGCCAGCAGCCAAGTAACAGATAGGAATGAGCAGTTCTTC.

The gene calls are TRBV7-9 and TRBJ2-5; 7 bases agree with TRBD1. V was clipped by 4 bases and J by 3 bases; unmatched bases: 11. Germline V CDR1 and CDR2: SEHNR, FQNEAQ (reference sequence). This CDR3 has 16 residues. CDR3 coding DNA: TGTGCCAGCAGCTCACCTCGCCCGACAGGGAAAGAGACCCAGTACTTC. Translated: CASSSPRPTGKETQYF.

The chain combines TRBV29-1 with TRBJ2-1, with D possibly being TRBD2 (5 bases). This CDR3 region has 11 residues. Germline CDR1 is SQVTM and CDR2 is ANQGSEA. The ends were cut back, 8 bases at V and 9 bases at J, with 14 bases in the middle. The DNA for the CDR3 is TGCAGCTTCCGAAACGCGGGTGAGCAGTTCTTC. It specifies CSFRNAGEQFF.

V and J are TRBV18 and TRBJ2-1; 8 bases match TRBD2. V lost 1 base to trimming and J lost 5 bases; unmatched junction nucleotides: 7. CDR3 length: 16 amino acids. CDR1 KGHSH and CDR2 LQKENI come from the germline V gene. The CDR3 is CASSPRTGGVNNEQFF. As DNA, the CDR3 is TGTGCCAGCTCACCACGAACGGGGGGGGTAAACAATGAGCAGTTCTTC.

V gene TRBV5-4 combines with J gene TRBJ1-1, with a tentative D call TRBD1 (5 bases). V lost 2 bases, J lost 0 bases, and 8 bases lay in between. The CDR3 spans 14 residues. Germline lookup yields CDR1 SGHNT and CDR2 YYREEE (reference sequence). In DNA, the CDR3 is TGTGCCAGCAGCTTACGACAGATGAACACTGAAGCTTTCTTT. It translates to CASSLRQMNTEAFF. Combining the CDR3 with reference TRBV5-4 and TRBJ1-1 gives the whole variable domain ETGVTQSPTHLIKTRGQQVTLRCSSQSGHNTVSWYQQALGQGPQFIFQYYREEENGRGNFPPRFSGLQFPNYSSELNVNALELDDSALYLCASSLRQMNTEAFFGQGTRLTVV.

The chain has TRBV13 and TRBJ2-1, with 7 bases matching TRBD1. Germline trimming cut 1 base from V and 2 bases from J; bases unmatched to any gene: 2. This CDR3 spans 15 amino acids. Germline-derived CDR1 and CDR2 are PRHDT and FYEKMQ (reference sequence). CDR3 in DNA: TGTGCCAGCAGCTTAGTACAGGGGACCTACAATGAGCAGTTCTTC. It yields the protein CASSLVQGTYNEQFF.

The chain uses TRBV2 and TRBJ1-3, with a tentative D call TRBD1 (6 bases). CDR3 length: 15 residues. Germline-derived CDR1 and CDR2 are SNHLY and FYNNEI. Trimming took 6 bases from V and 2 from J, leaving 14 bases between them. The CDR3 loop reads CASRIRDIPGNTIYF. CDR3 nucleotides: TGTGCCAGCAGGATCCGGGACATACCTGGAAACACCATATATTTT.

This chain uses TRBV5-1 with TRBJ2-2, with a possible D match to TRBD1 (6 bases). V lost 0 bases and J lost 0, with 15 bases in between. The CDR3 sequence is 18 residues long. Germline CDR1 and CDR2: SGHRS and YFSETQ. CDR3 nucleotide sequence: TGCGCCAGCAGCTTGGTACCCCCCAGGGGTACGAACACCGGGGAGCTGTTTTTT. This translates into CASSLVPPRGTNTGELFF.

The chain recombines TRBV7-9 with TRBJ2-7, with 9 positions matching TRBD1. CDR3 size: 14 residues. The germline CDR1 and CDR2 sequences are SEHNR and FQNEAQ (reference sequence). Trimming removed 6 bases from V and 3 bases from J; junction bases left unmatched: 6. CDR3 loop: CASRPGQGNYEQYF. In DNA, the CDR3 is TGTGCCAGCAGGCCGGGACAGGGTAACTACGAGCAGTACTTC.

The chain is built from TRBV12-5 and TRBJ2-7, with a weak D call TRBD1 (6 bases). This CDR3 has 12 residues. Trimming removed 11 bases at V and 2 bases at J, with 13 bases between. The V gene's germline CDR1 is LGHNT and CDR2 FRNRAP. CDR3 nucleotides: TGTGCTCTCAGAGGGACACCCTACGAGCAGTACTTC. Translation: CALRGTPYEQYF.

J is TRBJ1-2 and V is TRBV4-1; D is perhaps TRBD1 (6 bases). V lost 3 bases to trimming and J lost 3 bases, with 26 bases between them. CDR1 and CDR2 from the germline V gene are MGHRA and YSYEKL. CDR3 length: 19 amino acids. CDR3 nucleotides: TGCGCCAGCAGCCACATACCCCGATACACAGGGCCCCTAGACTATGGCTACACCTTC. Residues: CASSHIPRYTGPLDYGYTF.

The gene calls are TRBV28 and TRBJ1-1, with 8 nucleotides matching TRBD1. CDR1 and CDR2 (germline): MDHEN, SYDVKM. The J segment lost 6 bases and the V segment lost 4 bases, leaving 16 bases of the junction unmatched. The CDR3 has 17 residues. CDR3 bases: TGTGCCAGCAGTTCCTCAGGTTACAGGGGGAAGAGCGCTGAAGCTTTCTTT. It codes for CASSSSGYRGKSAEAFF.

CDR3 nucleotide sequence: TGTGCCAGCAGCGTAGTTTCTGCGAACGAAGCTTTCTTT. It yields the protein CASSVVSANEAFF. The V gene is TRBV9, the J gene TRBJ1-1; D gene ambiguous. Trimming left V 0 bases short and J 8 bases short, with 11 bases between. The CDR3 totals 13 residues. Germline CDR1 and CDR2: SGDLS and YYNGEE.

As for this clone: One end of the junction does not line up with germline, which may come from a read error. The gene calls are TRBV19 and TRBJ2-7, with a tentative D call TRBD1 (5 bases). The CDR3 covers 14 residues. Germline V gives CDR1 LNHDA, CDR2 SQIVND (reference sequence). The CDR3 is CASSIGRASHEQYF. The CDR3 bases are TGTGCCAGTAGTATTGGCAGGGCCTCCCACGAGCAGTACTTC.

This chain links TRBV11-2 with TRBJ2-3, with TRBD2 identical over 8 bases. The CDR3 runs 18 residues. The V gene's germline CDR1 is SGHAT and CDR2 FQNNGV. V dropped 6 bases and J dropped 2; count of bases not matched to a gene: 16. In nucleotides, the CDR3 is TGTGCCAGCAGGGGGGGCGGGACTAGTCCCTATATCACAGATACGCAGTATTTT. Amino acid sequence: CASRGGGTSPYITDTQYF.

J is TRBJ2-1 and V is TRBV15; TRBD1 is a possible D gene (7 bases). The CDR3 contains 15 residues. CDR1 LNHNV and CDR2 YYDKDF come from the germline V gene (reference sequence). V was shortened by 3 bases and J by 4 bases, with 13 bases between the two germline ends. CDR3 in amino acids: CATSSGQAGYNEQFF. Here the CDR3 DNA reads TGTGCCACCAGCAGTGGACAGGCGGGGTACAATGAGCAGTTCTTC.